This passage covers 15 T cell receptor beta chains from one sample sequenced in a study of control samples from healthy donors and cancer patients. Libraries were prepared by immunoSEQ multiplex PCR; TCRdb keeps only in-frame clonotypes and omits some of them. The sample holds 52,000 or so clones, 94% seen once. Sequencing was done on a sample of blood. The receptor set was obtained from a man between 25 and 39 years old in good health.

The J gene is TRBJ2-2, the V gene TRBV11-1; 8 bases match TRBD2. The ends lost 4 bases at V and 1 base at J; junction bases unmatched: 2. CDR1 and CDR2 from the germline V gene are SGHAT and FQDESV (reference sequence). The CDR3 runs to 15 residues. The CDR3 DNA follows: TGTGCCAGCAGCTGGACTAGCCTGAACACCGGGGAGCTGTTTTTT. It is translated as CASSWTSLNTGELFF.

V usage is TRBV6-6 and J usage is TRBJ1-5; no definite D call. Trimming took 6 bases from V and 3 from J, leaving 9 bases between them. Germline assignment: CDR1 MNHNY and CDR2 SVGAGI (reference sequence). The CDR3 is 13 residues long. CDR3 region: CASRGGNNQPQHF. CDR3 nucleotides: TGTGCCAGCAGGGGCGGCAACAATCAGCCCCAGCATTTT.

The V call is TRBV2, the J call TRBJ2-7, with 9 bases that match TRBD1. The germline V gene encodes CDR1 SNHLY and CDR2 FYNNEI. The CDR3 runs 13 residues. V shed 7 bases, J shed 3 bases, and the junction held 4 bases outside the gene matches. CDR3 coding DNA: TGTGCCAGCATCCGGGGACAGGGCTACGAGCAGTACTTC. Residues: CASIRGQGYEQYF.

The genes are TRBV27 and TRBJ2-3; 11 nucleotides align to TRBD1. There are 15 residues in the CDR3. CDR1 and CDR2 from the germline V gene are MNHEY and SMNVEV (reference sequence). V was pared by 5 bases and J by 3 bases, with 4 bases of the junction left unmatched. The chain's CDR3 is CASSHGTGGTDTQYF. In nucleotides, the CDR3 is TGTGCCAGCAGTCATGGGACAGGGGGGACAGATACGCAGTATTTT.

V usage is TRBV12-3 or TRBV12-4 and J usage is TRBJ1-1; D unclear. The CDR3 is made up of 13 amino acids. Trimming removed 4 bases from V and 3 bases from J, with 9 bases in between. CDR3: CASSWAQDTEAFF. CDR3 sequence (DNA): TGTGCCAGCAGTTGGGCTCAGGACACTGAAGCTTTCTTT.

The chain has TRBV7-3 and TRBJ2-3, with 7 bases lining up with TRBD2. There are 13 residues in the CDR3. V was pared by 5 bases and J by 6 bases, with 5 bases of the junction left unmatched. From germline, CDR1 is SGHTA and CDR2 FQGTGA. CDR3 nucleotide sequence: TGTGCCAGCAGCACGGGGGGTTTGGATACGCAGTATTTT. It codes for CASSTGGLDTQYF.

The gene calls are TRBV10-1 and TRBJ2-1, with a weak D call TRBD1 (5 bases). With 4 bases removed from V and 4 bases from J, the gap between germline ends came to 11 bases. The CDR3 has 14 amino acids. The germline V gene encodes CDR1 WNHNN and CDR2 SYGVQD (reference sequence). The CDR3 nucleotides read TGCGCCAGCAGTGGGCCGACAGATTACAATGAGCAGTTCTTC. Its translation: CASSGPTDYNEQFF.

The rearrangement uses TRBV6-4 and TRBJ2-3; TRBD2 matches 7 bases. CDR1 and CDR2 from the germline V gene are MRHNA and SNTAGT. This CDR3 contains 15 residues. V lost 2 bases to trimming and J lost 2 bases; unmatched junction nucleotides: 4. Here the CDR3 DNA reads TGTGCCAGCAGTGACGGAAGCGGGACCACAGATACGCAGTATTTT. The encoded protein is CASSDGSGTTDTQYF.

This chain uses TRBV6-7 with TRBJ1-4; 8 nucleotides align to TRBD1. TRBV6-7 is identified as an open reading frame with a role that is uncertain. The CDR3 length is 20 residues. The J segment lost 2 bases and the V segment lost 1 base, leaving 15 bases of the junction unmatched. The CDR3 here is CASSYCPLTANRGTNEKLFF. The CDR3 nucleotides are TGTGCCAGCAGTTACTGTCCGTTGACAGCCAACAGGGGGACTAATGAAAAACTGTTTTTT.

This sequence joins TRBV6-6 and TRBJ1-6; TRBD1 matches 8 bases. V gave up 4 bases and J gave up 6 bases; unmatched junction bases: 8. The CDR3 spans 16 residues. In germline, CDR1 is MNHNY, CDR2 SVGAGI (reference sequence). The CDR3 spells CASSSSGRGLNSPLHF. The CDR3 coding sequence is TGTGCCAGCAGTTCCTCGGGCAGGGGGCTTAATTCACCCCTCCACTTT.

This chain joins TRBV19 and TRBJ2-5, with D tentatively TRBD1 or TRBD2 (5 bases each). V was pared by 2 bases and J by 5 bases, with 9 bases between. Germline V lookup: CDR1 LNHDA, CDR2 SQIVND (reference sequence). The CDR3 runs to 13 residues. CDR3 bases: TGTGCCAGTAGTATAACCAGGGACGAGACCCAGTACTTC. This codes for CASSITRDETQYF.

J is TRBJ1-3 and V is TRBV18; D gene uncertain. Germline V gives CDR1 KGHSH, CDR2 LQKENI. Trimming pared 3 bases from V and 0 bases from J, leaving 9 bases between. The CDR3 covers 15 residues. CDR3 in amino acids: CASSPAGFSGNTIYF. CDR3 bases: TGTGCCAGCTCACCCGCAGGTTTCTCTGGAAACACCATATATTTT.

The chain recombines TRBV29-1 with TRBJ1-1, with 9 bases fitting TRBD1. J lost 5 bases, V lost 6 bases, and 7 bases had no gene match. CDR1 and CDR2 from the germline V gene are SQVTM and ANQGSEA. This CDR3 is built from 13 residues. This CDR3 reads CSVRTGVKTEAFF. The CDR3, as DNA: TGCAGCGTAAGGACAGGGGTAAAAACTGAAGCTTTCTTT. The full variable domain, in which reference TRBV29-1 and TRBJ1-1 provide the parts outside the CDR3, is SAVISQKPSRDICQRGTSLTIQCQVDSQVTMMFWYRQQPGQSLTLIATANQGSEATYESGFVIDKFPISRPNLTFSTLTVSNMSPEDSSIYLCSVRTGVKTEAFFGQGTRLTVV.

This chain connects TRBV6-5 to TRBJ1-2, with TRBD1 identical over 9 bases. This CDR3 is 15 amino acids long. Germline CDR1 MNHEY, CDR2 SVGAGI. The trim removed 6 bases at V and 7 bases at J, leaving 12 bases unmatched. The CDR3 protein is CASRTPGQGRVGYTF. The CDR3 nucleotides read TGTGCCAGCAGGACTCCGGGACAGGGAAGAGTTGGCTACACCTTC.

This chain connects TRBV6-1 to TRBJ1-1, with D possibly matching TRBD1 (5 bases). Deletions cut 1 base from V and 8 bases from J, with 11 bases between. There are 13 residues in the CDR3. Germline V gene sequence: CDR1 MNHNS, CDR2 SASEGT. CDR3 DNA: TGTGCCAGCAGTGAAGTAGGGGTGCTGGAAGCTTTCTTT. It encodes CASSEVGVLEAFF.